This is a list of T cell receptor beta chains from one sample in a study of CD8+ T cells in alopecia areata. Some clones are missing from TCRdb's copy, which holds only in-frame ones; the method was immunoSEQ multiplex PCR. Altogether some 170,000 clones are present, less than 80% being singletons, with the ten largest covering about an eighth. The input for sequencing was CD8+ T cells sorted from blood, taken at week 0. The source is a human donor with alopecia areata. Both conserved end residues are part of each CDR3. Each record gives: clone size, D gene, V gene, J gene, CDR3 DNA, CDR3 protein. D genes are given only for firm matches. Size is omitted from some rows. Given values are once, few, many or a class for expanded clones.

NA	NA	TRBV29-1	TRBJ1-2	TGCAGCGGGGAGGGGGGTAATGGCTACACCTTC	CSGEGGNGYTF
NA	NA	TRBV29-1	TRBJ1-2	TGCAGCGTTGAAGATCGACAGCGAGATAACTATGGCTACACCTTC	CSVEDRQRDNYGYTF
once	NA	TRBV6-5	TRBJ1-2	TGTGCCAGCAGTTACGCAGGGGAGGGCGGCTACACCTTC	CASSYAGEGGYTF
NA	NA	TRBV5-6	TRBJ1-1	TGTGCCAGCAGCAACGACGCGGGCCTGAACACTGAAGCTTTCTTT	CASSNDAGLNTEAFF
few	NA	TRBV27	TRBJ2-1	TGTGCCAGCAGTTTAGCCCGCCAGGAGCAGTTCTTC	CASSLARQEQFF
once	NA	TRBV5-1	TRBJ1-5	TGCGCCAGCAGCCGCGAGGGAGGGAACAATCAGCCCCAGCATTTT	CASSREGGNNQPQHF
NA	NA	TRBV5-6	TRBJ1-1	TGTGCCAGCAACCCCAAACGAAGGGCCGGAACTGAAGCTTTCTTT	CASNPKRRAGTEAFF
few	NA	TRBV19	TRBJ2-2	TGTGCCAGTAGTATAGGGGCAGGGCGCACCGGGGAGCTGTTTTTT	CASSIGAGRTGELFF
few	NA	TRBV2	TRBJ1-1	TGTGCCAGCATTGACACGCGGGGTGCTTTCTTT	CASIDTRGAFF
NA	TRBD1	TRBV5-1	TRBJ2-2	TGCGCCAGCAGCGACGGGACAGCGAACACCGGGGAGCTGTTTTTT	CASSDGTANTGELFF
NA	TRBD1	TRBV15	TRBJ2-6	TGTGCCACCAGCAGGGTACAGGGGTCTGGGGCCAACGTCCTGACCTTC	CATSRVQGSGANVLTF
NA	NA	TRBV5-1	TRBJ2-5	TGCGCCAGCAGTTACGGACGGGTTCGAGAGACCCAGTACTTC	CASSYGRVRETQYF
NA	TRBD2	TRBV11-1	TRBJ2-5	TGTGCCAGCGCTTACACCGATCTAGCGGGGGACGGCGAGACCCAGTACTTC	CASAYTDLAGDGETQYF
NA	TRBD1	TRBV5-1	TRBJ1-3	TGCGCCAGCAGCTTGAACGACAGGGGGCTAAACACCATATATTTT	CASSLNDRGLNTIYF
once	NA	TRBV29-1	TRBJ2-2	TGCAGCGTTGTCGAGAGCACCGGGGAGCTGTTTTTT	CSVVESTGELFF
NA	NA	TRBV13	TRBJ2-3	TGTGCCAGCAGCTTAGGCGTAGCGGCAGATACGCAGTATTTT	CASSLGVAADTQYF
NA	NA	TRBV27	TRBJ1-2	TGTGCCAGCAGTTTAACGGGAGGGCAGTACTATGGCTACACCTTC	CASSLTGGQYYGYTF
NA	TRBD1	TRBV29-1	TRBJ2-1	TGCAGCGTTGAATCCGGACAGGGGGCGCACAATGAGCAGTTCTTC	CSVESGQGAHNEQFF
NA	TRBD2	TRBV27	TRBJ2-3	TGTGCCAGCAGTACGATCCGGGGGGGCACAGATACGCAGTATTTT	CASSTIRGGTDTQYF
NA	NA	TRBV5-1	TRBJ1-2	TGCGCCAGCAGCTTGGCCATTCAAGGTACTGGCGGCTACACCTTC	CASSLAIQGTGGYTF
NA	NA	TRBV30	TRBJ1-1	TGTGCCTGGGTCGGGGCGGTCGCGAACACTGAAGCTTTCTTT	CAWVGAVANTEAFF
few	NA	TRBV6-5	TRBJ2-5	TGTGCCAGCAGCGGGCCCGGCGGGACCCAGTACTTC	CASSGPGGTQYF
NA	NA	TRBV7-9	TRBJ1-5	TGTGCCAGCACCGCGGGGGTCGGGCAGCCCCAGCATTTT	CASTAGVGQPQHF
few	TRBD2	TRBV29-1	TRBJ2-7	TGCAGCGTTGTAAGTCGGGGGGCCTACGAGCAGTACTTC	CSVVSRGAYEQYF
NA	NA	TRBV7-4	TRBJ2-5	TGTGCCAGCAGCTTAGACAGGGCACAAGAGACCCAGTACTTC	CASSLDRAQETQYF
NA	NA	TRBV13	TRBJ2-1	TGTGCCAGCAGCTCGTACAATGAGCAGTTCTTC	CASSSYNEQFF
once	TRBD1	TRBV29-1	TRBJ1-1	TGCAGCGTTGAAGACACCGGGACAGCAAACACTGAAGCTTTCTTT	CSVEDTGTANTEAFF
NA	NA	TRBV15	TRBJ1-5	TGTGCCACCAGAGACAGCTGGAAGACATCAAATCAGCCCCAGCATTTT	CATRDSWKTSNQPQHF
NA	NA	TRBV11-2	TRBJ2-3	TGTGCCAGCAGCTTAATTGACAGCTACACAGATACGCAGTATTTT	CASSLIDSYTDTQYF
few	TRBD1	TRBV5-8	TRBJ2-3	TGTGCCAGCAGCTTGGGACAGGGAGCGGATACGCAGTATTTT	CASSLGQGADTQYF
NA	NA	TRBV29-1	TRBJ2-2	TGCAGCGTGCCCCGGCAAAACACCGGGGAGCTGTTTTTT	CSVPRQNTGELFF
NA	NA	TRBV29-1	TRBJ1-2	TGCAGCGTTGACCTAGGACGGAATACTACTAACTATGGCTACACCTTC	CSVDLGRNTTNYGYTF
few	NA	TRBV7-9	TRBJ1-1	TGTGCCAGCAGCCACTCGAGCGGGAACACTGAAGCTTTCTTT	CASSHSSGNTEAFF
NA	TRBD1	TRBV7-9	TRBJ2-1	TGTGCCAGCAGCCCGCCGGACAGGGCCTCCTACAATGAGCAGTTCTTC	CASSPPDRASYNEQFF
few	TRBD2	TRBV29-1	TRBJ2-1	TGCAGCGCTCTCGGGGGGGCGTCCTACAATGAGCAGTTCTTC	CSALGGASYNEQFF
NA	NA	TRBV6-5	TRBJ1-4	TGTGCCAGCAGTTATAGTAGTCACGAAAAACTGTTTTTT	CASSYSSHEKLFF
NA	NA	TRBV29-1	TRBJ1-1	TGCAGCGGCGAAACACGGACTGAAGCTTTCTTT	CSGETRTEAFF
NA	TRBD1	TRBV5-1	TRBJ2-1	TGCGCCAGCAGCCCGATCTCCGGGACAGGACACAATGAGCAGTTCTTC	CASSPISGTGHNEQFF
NA	NA	TRBV6-5	TRBJ1-1	TGTGCCATCAGTGCGGTGAACACTGAAGCTTTCTTT	CAISAVNTEAFF
NA	NA	TRBV7-6	TRBJ2-1	TGTGCCAGCAGCTTAGAAGCTGGGAATGAGCAGTTCTTC	CASSLEAGNEQFF
once	NA	TRBV7-9	TRBJ2-2	TGTGCCAGCAGCCCATACACCGGGGAGCTGTTTTTT	CASSPYTGELFF
NA	NA	TRBV15	TRBJ1-1	TGTGCCACCGTGACGAACACTGAAGCTTTCTTT	CATVTNTEAFF